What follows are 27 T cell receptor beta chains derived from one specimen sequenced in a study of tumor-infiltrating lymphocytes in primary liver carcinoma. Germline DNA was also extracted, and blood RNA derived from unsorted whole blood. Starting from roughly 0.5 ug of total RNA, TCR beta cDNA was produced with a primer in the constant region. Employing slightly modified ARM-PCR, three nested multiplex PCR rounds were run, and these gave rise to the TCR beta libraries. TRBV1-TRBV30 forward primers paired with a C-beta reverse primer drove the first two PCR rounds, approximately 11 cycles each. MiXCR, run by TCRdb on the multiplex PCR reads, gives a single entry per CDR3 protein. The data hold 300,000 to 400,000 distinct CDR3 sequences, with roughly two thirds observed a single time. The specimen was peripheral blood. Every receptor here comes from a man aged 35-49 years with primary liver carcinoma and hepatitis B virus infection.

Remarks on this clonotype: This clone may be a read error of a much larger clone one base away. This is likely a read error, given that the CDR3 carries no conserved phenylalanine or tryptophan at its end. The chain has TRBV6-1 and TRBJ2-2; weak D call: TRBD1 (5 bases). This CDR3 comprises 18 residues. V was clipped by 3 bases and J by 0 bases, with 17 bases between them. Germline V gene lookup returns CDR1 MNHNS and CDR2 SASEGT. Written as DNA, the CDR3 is TGTGCCAGCAGTGAGAAAGGGGCCCCACGGGCGAACACCGGGGAGCTGTTTTTA. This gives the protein CASSEKGAPRANTGELFL.

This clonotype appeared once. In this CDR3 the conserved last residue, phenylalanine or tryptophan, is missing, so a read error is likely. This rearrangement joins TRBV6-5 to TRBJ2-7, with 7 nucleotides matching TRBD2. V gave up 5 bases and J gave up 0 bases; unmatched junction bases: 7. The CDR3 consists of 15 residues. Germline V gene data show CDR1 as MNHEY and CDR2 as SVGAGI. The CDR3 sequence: CASSQRGGSSYEQYL. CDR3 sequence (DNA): TGTGCCAGCAGTCAAAGGGGCGGGAGCTCCTACGAGCAGTACTTA.

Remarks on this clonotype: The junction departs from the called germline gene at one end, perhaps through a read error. Here the CDR3 reads CASSIPSGRAYGQYF. Here the CDR3 DNA reads TGTGCCAGCAGCATACCTAGCGGGAGGGCCTACGGGCAGTACTTC. V usage is TRBV5-5 and J usage is TRBJ2-7; TRBD2 aligns across 12 bases. Germline V CDR1 and CDR2: SGHKS, YYEKEE (reference sequence). This CDR3 is built from 15 residues.

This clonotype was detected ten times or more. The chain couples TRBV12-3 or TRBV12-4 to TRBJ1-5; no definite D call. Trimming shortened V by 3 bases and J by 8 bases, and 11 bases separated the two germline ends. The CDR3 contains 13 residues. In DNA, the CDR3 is TGTGCCAGCAGTTTTAAGGGCGGGGAGCCCCAGCATTTT. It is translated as CASSFKGGEPQHF.

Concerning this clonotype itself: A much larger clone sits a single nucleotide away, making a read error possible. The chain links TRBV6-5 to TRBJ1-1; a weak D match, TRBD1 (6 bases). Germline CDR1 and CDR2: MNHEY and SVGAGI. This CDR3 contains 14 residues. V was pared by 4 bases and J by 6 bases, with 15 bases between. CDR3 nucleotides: TGTGCCAGCAGTTTCCAGGGGTCGCGATCTGAAGCTTTCTTT. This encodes CASSFQGSRSEAFF.

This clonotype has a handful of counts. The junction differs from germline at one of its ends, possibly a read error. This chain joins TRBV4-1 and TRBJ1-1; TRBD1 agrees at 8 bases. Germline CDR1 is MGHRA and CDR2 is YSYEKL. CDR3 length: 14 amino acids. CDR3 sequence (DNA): TGCGCCGGCAGGGGGCGGGGGACCCACACTGAAGCTTTCTTT. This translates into CAGRGRGTHTEAFF.

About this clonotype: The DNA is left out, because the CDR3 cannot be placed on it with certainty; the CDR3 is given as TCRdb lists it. CDR3 sequence reads: CSVAHGTGDLSF. The chain recombines TRBV29-1 with TRBJ2-2. With termini counted, the CDR3 has 12 amino acids. Per the germline V gene, CDR1 is SQVTM and CDR2 is ANQGSEA.

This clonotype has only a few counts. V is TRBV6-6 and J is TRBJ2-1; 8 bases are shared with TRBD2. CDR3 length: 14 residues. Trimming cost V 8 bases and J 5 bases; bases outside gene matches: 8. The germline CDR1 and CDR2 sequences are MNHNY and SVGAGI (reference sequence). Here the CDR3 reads CASGGLAGNNEQFF. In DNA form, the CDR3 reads TGTGCCAGCGGCGGGCTAGCGGGTAACAATGAGCAGTTCTTC.

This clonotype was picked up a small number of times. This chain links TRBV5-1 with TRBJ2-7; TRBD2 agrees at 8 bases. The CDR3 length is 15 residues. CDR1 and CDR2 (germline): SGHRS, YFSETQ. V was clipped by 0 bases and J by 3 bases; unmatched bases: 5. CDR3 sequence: CASSLALAVIYEQYF. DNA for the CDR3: TGCGCCAGCAGCTTGGCACTAGCGGTTATCTACGAGCAGTACTTC.

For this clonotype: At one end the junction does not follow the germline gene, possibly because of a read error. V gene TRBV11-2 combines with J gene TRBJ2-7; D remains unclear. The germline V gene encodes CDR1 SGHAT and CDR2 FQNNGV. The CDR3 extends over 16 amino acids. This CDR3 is CASILDLPGVGYEQYF. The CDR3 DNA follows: TGTGCCAGCATCTTAGATCTTCCCGGCGTTGGTTACGAGCAGTACTTC.

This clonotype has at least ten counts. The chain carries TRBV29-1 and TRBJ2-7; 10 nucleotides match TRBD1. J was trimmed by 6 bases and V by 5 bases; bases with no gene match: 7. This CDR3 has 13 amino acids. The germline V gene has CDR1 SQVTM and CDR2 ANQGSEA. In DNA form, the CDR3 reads TGCAGCGTTTATGGGACAGGGGTGGGCGAGCAGTACTTC. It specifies CSVYGTGVGEQYF.

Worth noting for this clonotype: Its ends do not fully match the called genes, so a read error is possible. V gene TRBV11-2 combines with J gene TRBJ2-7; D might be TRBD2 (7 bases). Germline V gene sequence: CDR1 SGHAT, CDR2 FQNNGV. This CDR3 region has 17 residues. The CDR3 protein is CARSLKGGARGYYEQYF. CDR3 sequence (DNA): TGTGCCAGGAGCTTAAAAGGGGGGGCCAGGGGATACTACGAGCAGTACTTC.

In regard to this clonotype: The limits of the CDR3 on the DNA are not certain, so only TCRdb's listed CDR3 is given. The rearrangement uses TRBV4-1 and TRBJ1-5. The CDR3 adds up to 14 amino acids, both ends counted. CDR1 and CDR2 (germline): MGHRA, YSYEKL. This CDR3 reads CASIHLCANQPQHF.

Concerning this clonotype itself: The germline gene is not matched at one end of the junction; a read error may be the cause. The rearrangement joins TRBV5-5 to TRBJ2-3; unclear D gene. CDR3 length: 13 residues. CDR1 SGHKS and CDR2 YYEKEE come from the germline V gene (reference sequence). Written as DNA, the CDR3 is TGTACCAGCAGCTTACAGAGCACAGATACGCAGTATTTT. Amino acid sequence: CTSSLQSTDTQYF. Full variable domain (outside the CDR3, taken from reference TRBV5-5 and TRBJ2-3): DAGVTQSPTHLIKTRGQQVTLRCSPISGHKSVSWYQQVLGQGPQFIFQYYEKEERGRGNFPDRFSARQFPNYSSELNVNALLLGDSALYLCTSSLQSTDTQYFGPGTRLTVL.

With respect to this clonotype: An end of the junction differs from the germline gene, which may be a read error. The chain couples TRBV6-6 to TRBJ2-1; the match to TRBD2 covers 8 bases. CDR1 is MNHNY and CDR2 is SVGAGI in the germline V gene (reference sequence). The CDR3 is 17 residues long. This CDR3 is CATSLPLISGIYNEQSF. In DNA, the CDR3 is TGTGCCACCAGTTTGCCCCTCATTAGCGGGATTTACAATGAGCAGTCCTTC.

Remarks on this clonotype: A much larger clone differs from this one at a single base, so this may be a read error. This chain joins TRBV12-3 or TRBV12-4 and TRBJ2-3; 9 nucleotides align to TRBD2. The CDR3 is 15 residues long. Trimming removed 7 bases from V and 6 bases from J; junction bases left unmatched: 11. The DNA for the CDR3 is TGTGCCAGCACCCTTCCCTTTGCGGGAGGGGATACGCAGTATTTT. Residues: CASTLPFAGGDTQYF.

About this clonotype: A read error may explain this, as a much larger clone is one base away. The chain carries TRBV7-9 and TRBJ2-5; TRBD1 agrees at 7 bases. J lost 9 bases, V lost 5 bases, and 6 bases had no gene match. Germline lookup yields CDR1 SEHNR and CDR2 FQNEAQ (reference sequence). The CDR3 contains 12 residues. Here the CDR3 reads CASSLDRTAQYF. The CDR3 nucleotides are TGTGCCAGCAGCCTGGACAGGACAGCCCAGTACTTC.

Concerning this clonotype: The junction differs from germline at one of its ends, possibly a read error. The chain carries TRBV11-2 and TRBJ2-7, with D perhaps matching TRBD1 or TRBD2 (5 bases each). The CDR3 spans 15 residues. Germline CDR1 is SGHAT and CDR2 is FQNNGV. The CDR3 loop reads CASSSSGPLMGEQYF. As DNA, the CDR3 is TGCGCCAGCAGCTCTTCGGGACCACTTATGGGCGAGCAGTACTTC.

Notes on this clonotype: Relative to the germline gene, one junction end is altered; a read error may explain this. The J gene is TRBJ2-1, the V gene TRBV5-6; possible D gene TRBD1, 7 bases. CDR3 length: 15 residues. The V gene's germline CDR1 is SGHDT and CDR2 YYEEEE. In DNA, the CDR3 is TGTGACAGCAGCTTGGGGCAGGGGGGCTACAATGAGCAGTTCTTC. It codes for CDSSLGQGGYNEQFF.

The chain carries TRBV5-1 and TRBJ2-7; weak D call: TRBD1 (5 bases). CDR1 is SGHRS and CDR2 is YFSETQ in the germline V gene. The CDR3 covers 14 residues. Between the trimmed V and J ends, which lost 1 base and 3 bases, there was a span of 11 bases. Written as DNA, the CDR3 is TGCGCCAGCAGCTTGACAGACAGTATCTACGAGCAGTACTTC. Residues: CASSLTDSIYEQYF.

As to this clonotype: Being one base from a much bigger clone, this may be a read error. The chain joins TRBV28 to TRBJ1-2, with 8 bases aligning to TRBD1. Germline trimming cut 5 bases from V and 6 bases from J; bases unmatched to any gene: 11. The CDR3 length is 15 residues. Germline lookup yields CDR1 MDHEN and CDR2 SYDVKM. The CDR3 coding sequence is TGTGCCAGCAGTAGACATGGACAGGGAAGGAATGGCTACACCTTC. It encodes CASSRHGQGRNGYTF.

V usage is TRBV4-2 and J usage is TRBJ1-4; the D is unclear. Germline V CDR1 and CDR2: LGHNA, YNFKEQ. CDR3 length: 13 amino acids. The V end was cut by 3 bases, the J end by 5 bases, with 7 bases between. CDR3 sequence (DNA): TGTGCCAGCAGCCAGCGCGGAAATGAAAAACTGTTTTTT. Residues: CASSQRGNEKLFF.

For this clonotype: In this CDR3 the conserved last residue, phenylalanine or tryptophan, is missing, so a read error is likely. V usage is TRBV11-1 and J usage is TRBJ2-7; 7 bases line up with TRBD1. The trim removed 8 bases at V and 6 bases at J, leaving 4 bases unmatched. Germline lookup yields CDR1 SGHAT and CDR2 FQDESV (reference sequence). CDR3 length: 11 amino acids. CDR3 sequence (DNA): TGTGCCAGCCGGACAGGTAGCGAGCAGTACTAC. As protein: CASRTGSEQYY.

The DNA for the CDR3 is TGTGCCAGCAGCTTGTGGGGGAATGAAAAACTGTTTTTT. Protein sequence: CASSLWGNEKLFF. V usage is TRBV5-4 and J usage is TRBJ1-4; perhaps TRBD1 as D (5 bases). CDR3 size: 13 residues. V was shortened by 1 base and J by 5 bases, with 6 bases between the two germline ends. Germline V gene lookup returns CDR1 SGHNT and CDR2 YYREEE (reference sequence).

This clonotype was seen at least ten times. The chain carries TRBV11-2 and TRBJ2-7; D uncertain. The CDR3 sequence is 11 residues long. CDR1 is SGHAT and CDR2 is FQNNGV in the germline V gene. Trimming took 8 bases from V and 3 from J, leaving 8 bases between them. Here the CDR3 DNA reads TGTGCCAGCGATGGTTACTACGAGCAGTACTTC. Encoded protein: CASDGYYEQYF. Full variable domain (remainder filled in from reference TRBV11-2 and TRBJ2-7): EAGVAQSPRYKIIEKRQSVAFWCNPISGHATLYWYQQILGQGPKLLIQFQNNGVVDDSQLPKDRFSAERLKGVDSTLKIQPAKLEDSAVYLCASDGYYEQYFGPGTRLTVT.

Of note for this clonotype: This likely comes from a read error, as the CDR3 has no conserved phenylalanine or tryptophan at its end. CDR3 sequence: CASSLRLTAYTGQFL. The CDR3 DNA follows: TGTGCCAGCAGCTTAAGACTGACAGCCTACACTGGGCAGTTCTTA. The V call is TRBV5-5, the J call TRBJ2-1; a possible D gene is TRBD1 (5 bases). CDR3 length: 15 residues. Germline V gene sequence: CDR1 SGHKS, CDR2 YYEKEE (reference sequence). Trimming pared 2 bases from V and 12 bases from J, leaving 21 bases between.

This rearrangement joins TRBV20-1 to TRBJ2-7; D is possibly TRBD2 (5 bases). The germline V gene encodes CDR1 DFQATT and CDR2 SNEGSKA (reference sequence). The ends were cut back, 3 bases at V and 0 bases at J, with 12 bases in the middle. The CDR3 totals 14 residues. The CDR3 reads CSAREEKSSYEQYF. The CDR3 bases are TGCAGTGCTAGGGAGGAAAAAAGCTCCTACGAGCAGTACTTC.